This section outlines one T cell receptor beta chain sequence together with its context. No antigen is known for it. The sample originates from a study of CD8+CD57+ T cells in acquired aplastic anemia. General study findings and limits: Patients and controls shared 25 to 30 CD8+ CDR3 sequences, highly expressed in patients.

Individuals selected for sequencing had exhibited CD8+CD57+ cell expansion on flow cytometry. Therapy had not been given to patients before blood sampling. Genomic DNA served as template for TCR beta VDJ and CDR3 profiling. From the reads, TCRdb called clonotypes with MiXCR, one entry per CDR3 protein. The profile shows under 350,000 distinct CDR3 sequences, 45% to 65% of them singletons. CDR3 size: 12 residues. V was clipped by 3 bases and J by 6 bases, with 7 bases between them. Germline CDR1 SGHVS, CDR2 FQNEAQ. Sequencing was performed on sorted CD4+, CD8+, or CD8+CD57+ T cells (not recorded which) from PBMCs. The gene calls are TRBV7-8 and TRBJ2-3, with a weak D call TRBD2 (6 bases). The source of this sequence is a human donor with aplastic anemia. CDR3 protein: CASSFRGDTQYF. CDR3 coding DNA: TGTGCCAGCAGCTTTCGGGGGGATACGCAGTATTTT.